This TCR beta chain is from a study of cytomegalovirus exposure and HLA in healthy donors. Study outcomes and limitations: Some TCR beta chains (about 170 of them) were listed as cytomegalovirus-associated.

The germline gives CDR1 MDHEN, CDR2 SYDVKM. The CDR3 contains 14 residues. Trimming took 8 bases from V and 7 from J, leaving 17 bases between them. The repertoire was sequenced with immunoSEQ multiplex PCR; TCRdb's copy has only in-frame clones and lacks some. The repertoire consists of around 190,000 clones, with 85% occurring once and the leading ten covering 15% to 20%. About this clone itself: Its antigen remains unknown.

The chain links TRBV28 to TRBJ1-4, with D maybe TRBD1 (5 bases). Sequenced input: PBMCs. This receptor was identified in a man younger than 30 in good health and CMV-seropositive. The CDR3 sequence: CASHQGRAGEKLFF. The CDR3 region has the DNA TGTGCCAGCCATCAAGGCAGGGCCGGTGAAAAACTGTTTTTT.